The 32 T cell receptor beta chains below come from one sample, sequenced in a study of T cell responses to AZD1222 COVID-19 vaccine. Measured with immunoSEQ multiplex PCR; TCRdb has only the in-frame clones, and not every one. Counted here are about 120,000 clones, just over 90% occurring once; the ten biggest clones make up around 7%. The sequencing here drew on peripheral blood, taken on day 0 of AZD1222 vaccination. The receptors stem from an adult in good health.

The gene calls are TRBV5-4 and TRBJ2-3; D tentatively reads TRBD1 or TRBD2 (6 bases each). The CDR3 consists of 15 residues. V shed 6 bases and J shed 5 bases, with 19 bases lying between them. The germline CDR1 and CDR2 sequences are SGHNT and YYREEE (reference sequence). The CDR3 reads CASNKSRGPGDTQYF. The CDR3 coding sequence is TGTGCCAGCAACAAAAGTCGGGGGCCGGGAGATACGCAGTATTTT.

The chain links TRBV30 to TRBJ2-3; TRBD1 matches at 9 bases. Germline V gene lookup returns CDR1 GTSNPN and CDR2 SVGIG (reference sequence). This CDR3 is built from 14 residues. V was pared by 3 bases and J by 2 bases, with 3 bases of the junction left unmatched. This CDR3 reads CAWSGQGPTDTQYF. The DNA for the CDR3 is TGTGCCTGGAGCGGACAGGGGCCCACAGATACGCAGTATTTT. Combining the CDR3 with reference TRBV30 and TRBJ2-3 gives the whole variable domain SQTIHQWPATLVQPVGSPLSLECTVEGTSNPNLYWYRQAAGRGLQLLFYSVGIGQISSEVPQNLSASRPQDRQFILSSKKLLLSDSGFYLCAWSGQGPTDTQYFGPGTRLTVL.

This chain joins TRBV12-3 or TRBV12-4 and TRBJ1-2; D is undetermined. The V and J ends lost 5 bases and 0 bases respectively, with 7 bases between them. CDR3 length: 13 residues. CDR3 region: CASSPGANYGYTF. As DNA, the CDR3 is TGTGCCAGCAGTCCAGGAGCTAACTATGGCTACACCTTC.

V gene TRBV29-1 combines with J gene TRBJ1-4; tentatively, D is TRBD1 (6 bases). This CDR3 is built from 12 residues. Germline CDR1 reads SQVTM; CDR2 reads ANQGSEA. V lost 7 bases, J lost 3 bases, and 9 bases lay in between. The chain's CDR3 is CSGGLPNEKLFF. CDR3 coding DNA: TGCAGCGGGGGGCTCCCTAATGAAAAACTGTTTTTT.

CDR3 amino acids: CASRTTGSHQPQHF. Here the CDR3 DNA reads TGTGCCAGCAGAACCACCGGGTCCCATCAGCCCCAGCATTTT. The rearrangement links TRBV27 to TRBJ1-5; D gene ambiguous. Germline CDR1 is MNHEY and CDR2 is SMNVEV (reference sequence). The CDR3 spans 14 residues. V shed 6 bases and J shed 5 bases, with 14 bases lying between them.

The chain recombines TRBV7-2 with TRBJ1-2; TRBD1 matches 9 bases. CDR3 length: 14 amino acids. Germline loops: CDR1 SGHTA, CDR2 FQGNSA. V lost 5 bases and J lost 8; bases outside the gene matches: 9. The CDR3 DNA sequence: TGTGCCAGCAGCATCTATCGACAGGGGGAGGGCTACACCTTC. Translation gives CASSIYRQGEGYTF.

The chain couples TRBV6-5 to TRBJ1-1, with D possibly matching TRBD1 (5 bases). CDR1 is MNHEY and CDR2 is SVGAGI in the germline V gene. Trimming took off 7 bases at V and 1 base at J, with 13 bases between the two ends. The CDR3 length is 14 residues. CDR3 nucleotide sequence: TGTGCCAGCAAGTGGGGACGGACGAACACTGAAGCTTTCTTT. This gives the protein CASKWGRTNTEAFF.

The chain joins TRBV19 to TRBJ1-5; D is uncertain. The germline V and J ends were trimmed by 5 bases and 0 bases, with 11 bases remaining between them. The CDR3 loop spans 15 amino acids. The germline V gene encodes CDR1 LNHDA and CDR2 SQIVND (reference sequence). The CDR3 spells CASSWQLYSNQPQHF. The CDR3, as DNA: TGTGCCAGTAGTTGGCAGCTTTATAGCAATCAGCCCCAGCATTTT. The variable domain in full, with the rest retrieved from reference TRBV19 and TRBJ1-5, is DGGITQSPKYLFRKEGQNVTLSCEQNLNHDAMYWYRQDPGQGLRLIYYSQIVNDFQKGDIAEGYSVSREKKESFPLTVTSAQKNPTAFYLCASSWQLYSNQPQHFGDGTRLSIL.

The genes are TRBV28 and TRBJ1-2; weak D call: TRBD1 (5 bases). The CDR3 is made up of 14 amino acids. CDR1 MDHEN and CDR2 SYDVKM come from the germline V gene. V dropped 3 bases and J dropped 4 bases, with 12 bases sitting between them. Written as DNA, the CDR3 is TGTGCCAGCAGTTTGGGGGGGAATAGCTATGGCTACACCTTC. This translates into CASSLGGNSYGYTF.

The chain has TRBV7-2 and TRBJ1-3; no clear D. Deletions cut 2 bases from V and 0 bases from J, with 11 bases between. The length of the CDR3 is 16 residues. CDR1 is SGHTA and CDR2 is FQGNSA in the germline V gene. The CDR3 spells CASSLRSGSSGNTIYF. CDR3 coding DNA: TGTGCCAGCAGCTTAAGATCCGGAAGCTCTGGAAACACCATATATTTT.

V and J are TRBV20-1 and TRBJ2-1, with 8 bases aligning to TRBD1. Germline V CDR1 and CDR2: DFQATT, SNEGSKA (reference sequence). The CDR3 spans 11 residues. Trimming removed 3 bases from V and 15 bases from J; junction bases left unmatched: 7. The CDR3 DNA reads TGCAGTGCTAGGGGTGGACAGGGCGCGTTCTTC. The encoded protein is CSARGGQGAFF.

This clone was found once. The chain combines TRBV6-2 or TRBV6-3 with TRBJ2-3, with 8 bases that match TRBD2. V dropped 0 bases and J dropped 5; count of bases not matched to a gene: 7. This CDR3 region has 16 residues. Germline CDR1 MNHEY, CDR2 SVGEGT. The CDR3, as DNA: TGTGCCAGCAGTTACTCGATTGGGACTAGAGGAGATACGCAGTATTTT. Protein product: CASSYSIGTRGDTQYF.

This clone was observed a few times. The chain's CDR3 is CASSQVTTGQGYGYTF. CDR3 in DNA: TGCGCCAGCAGCCAAGTGACAACAGGGCAGGGGTATGGCTACACCTTC. This rearrangement joins TRBV4-3 to TRBJ1-2, with D maybe TRBD1 (6 bases). The CDR3 spans 16 residues. From germline, CDR1 is LGHNA and CDR2 YSLEER. The V and J ends lost 1 base and 5 bases respectively, with 17 bases between them.

V is TRBV30 and J is TRBJ2-1; 9 bases fit TRBD1. The ends lost 7 bases at V and 2 bases at J; junction bases unmatched: 6. Germline CDR1 is GTSNPN and CDR2 is SVGIG (reference sequence). This CDR3 has 14 amino acids. CDR3 DNA: TGTGCCTTTGCCGGGACAGGGCCCTACAATGAGCAGTTCTTC. Translating it yields CAFAGTGPYNEQFF.

V usage is TRBV11-2 and J usage is TRBJ1-1; D remains unclear. The germline V and J ends were trimmed by 1 base and 4 bases, with 7 bases remaining between them. There are 13 residues in the CDR3. Germline CDR1 is SGHAT and CDR2 is FQNNGV. CDR3 region: CASSLVGSTEAFF. The CDR3 coding sequence is TGTGCCAGCAGCTTAGTCGGAAGCACTGAAGCTTTCTTT.

The chain joins TRBV29-1 to TRBJ2-2; D gene unclear. CDR1 SQVTM and CDR2 ANQGSEA come from the germline V gene. The CDR3 consists of 12 residues. The V and J ends lost 8 bases and 5 bases respectively, with 12 bases between them. CDR3 sequence reads: CSLITWTGELFF. The CDR3 DNA reads TGCAGCCTTATAACCTGGACCGGGGAGCTGTTTTTT.

V is TRBV7-9 and J is TRBJ2-2, with D hard to call. V gave up 6 bases and J gave up 2 bases, with 1 base separating them. The germline CDR1 and CDR2 sequences are SEHNR and FQNEAQ (reference sequence). This CDR3 has 11 residues. The CDR3 here is CASSNTGELFF. The CDR3 DNA reads TGTGCCAGCAGTAACACCGGGGAGCTGTTTTTT.

The chain joins TRBV24-1 to TRBJ1-4; TRBD1 matches at 11 bases. The germline V gene encodes CDR1 KGHDR and CDR2 SFDVKD. Trimming cost V 6 bases and J 4 bases; bases outside gene matches: 15. The CDR3 has 19 residues. The CDR3 loop reads CATSSPPGQGAGSNEKLFF. CDR3 nucleotide sequence: TGTGCCACCAGTTCCCCTCCTGGACAGGGGGCAGGGAGTAATGAAAAACTGTTTTTT.

This chain links TRBV6-5 with TRBJ2-2; D tentatively fits TRBD1 or TRBD2 (5 bases each). V lost 6 bases, J lost 7 bases, and 18 bases lay in between. Germline loops: CDR1 MNHEY, CDR2 SVGAGI. CDR3 size: 15 residues. CDR3 DNA sequence: TGTGCCAGCAGACCGGGACGGGGTTTGGGCGGGGAGCTGTTTTTT. Its translation is CASRPGRGLGGELFF.

This sequence joins TRBV7-2 and TRBJ1-2, with 9 bases matching TRBD1. The junction had 16 bases not matched to a gene; V was cut back by 4 bases and J by 7 bases. CDR3 length: 17 amino acids. Germline V lookup: CDR1 SGHTA, CDR2 FQGNSA. The CDR3 loop reads CASSSRDWTGERGGYTF. The CDR3 nucleotides read TGTGCCAGCAGCTCCCGAGATTGGACAGGGGAACGTGGTGGCTACACCTTC.

This clone was seen once. The J gene is TRBJ2-1, the V gene TRBV4-1; D is perhaps TRBD1 (5 bases). Trimming took 1 base from V and 3 from J, leaving 7 bases between them. The CDR3 totals 14 residues. Germline V gene sequence: CDR1 MGHRA, CDR2 YSYEKL. The DNA of the CDR3 is TGCGCCAGCAGCCAAGCTGACAGCTACAATGAGCAGTTCTTC. The encoded protein is CASSQADSYNEQFF.

This chain connects TRBV9 to TRBJ2-4, with 11 bases matching TRBD1. Germline V gene data show CDR1 as SGDLS and CDR2 as YYNGEE. The V gene end was trimmed by 0 bases and the J gene end by 3 bases; junction bases not matched to a gene: 5. The CDR3 length is 17 residues. In DNA, the CDR3 is TGTGCCAGCAGCGTAGACCCGGGACAGGGGGTCAAAAACATTCAGTACTTC. It specifies CASSVDPGQGVKNIQYF.

J is TRBJ2-2 and V is TRBV19; tentative D call: TRBD1 (5 bases). V dropped 1 base and J dropped 4 bases, with 7 bases sitting between them. Per germline, CDR1 LNHDA and CDR2 SQIVND (reference sequence). The CDR3 runs 14 residues. CDR3 sequence (DNA): TGTGCCAGTAGTATAGGCAGGGCCACCGGGGAGCTGTTTTTT. This codes for CASSIGRATGELFF. The complete variable domain, with remaining parts taken from reference TRBV19 and TRBJ2-2, reads DGGITQSPKYLFRKEGQNVTLSCEQNLNHDAMYWYRQDPGQGLRLIYYSQIVNDFQKGDIAEGYSVSREKKESFPLTVTSAQKNPTAFYLCASSIGRATGELFFGEGSRLTVL.

The V gene is TRBV3-1 (or the pseudogene TRBV3-2), the J gene TRBJ2-3; D might be TRBD1 (5 bases). Per germline, CDR1 LGHDT and CDR2 YNNKEL (reference sequence). V dropped 2 bases and J dropped 4 bases, with 25 bases sitting between them. The CDR3 has 19 amino acids. The CDR3 sequence is CASSQFASTSAGQADTQYF. The DNA for the CDR3 is TGTGCCAGCAGCCAATTCGCATCTACAAGCGCAGGGCAGGCAGATACGCAGTATTTT.

V gene TRBV7-3 combines with J gene TRBJ2-3; 9 positions match TRBD2. J lost 5 bases, V lost 1 base, and 7 bases had no gene match. This CDR3 has 16 amino acids. Looked up from germline, CDR1 is SGHTA and CDR2 is FQGTGA. The CDR3 loop reads CASSLNSGGKGDTQYF. CDR3 sequence (DNA): TGTGCCAGCAGCTTAAACAGCGGGGGGAAGGGAGATACGCAGTATTTT.

In its sample, this clone was seen a few times. The chain recombines TRBV3-1 (or the pseudogene TRBV3-2) with TRBJ2-1; TRBD2 might be the D (5 bases). V gave up 4 bases and J gave up 7 bases, with 14 bases separating them. CDR1 is LGHDT, CDR2 YNNKEL, per germline (reference sequence). The CDR3 runs 14 residues. DNA for the CDR3: TGTGCCAGCAGCCTCTTGGGCCCGGGAAATGAGCAGTTCTTC. It is translated as CASSLLGPGNEQFF.

The CDR3 DNA is TGTGCCAGCAGCGACCCACCGGAGGGTAATGGCTACACCTTC. Protein: CASSDPPEGNGYTF. The chain uses TRBV6-5 and TRBJ1-2; no definite D call. Between the trimmed V and J ends, which lost 6 bases and 6 bases, there was a span of 17 bases. The CDR3 runs to 14 residues. Germline CDR1 reads MNHEY; CDR2 reads SVGAGI.

The chain carries TRBV6-5 and TRBJ2-7; D possibly corresponds to TRBD2 (6 bases). From germline, CDR1 is MNHEY and CDR2 SVGAGI. The CDR3 sequence is 15 residues long. V lost 0 bases and J 5 bases, leaving 14 bases between the germline ends. The CDR3 is CASSYSRRGYHEQYF. The CDR3 region has the DNA TGTGCCAGCAGTTACTCCCGGCGGGGTTACCACGAGCAGTACTTC.

This sequence joins TRBV4-1 and TRBJ2-7, with D perhaps TRBD2 (5 bases). The CDR3 is 14 residues long. Trimming stripped 5 bases from V and 2 bases from J, with 13 bases between. CDR1 and CDR2 from the germline V gene are MGHRA and YSYEKL. DNA of the CDR3: TGCGCCAGCAGCTTTCCCGGGGATACCTACGAGCAGTACTTC. This translates into CASSFPGDTYEQYF.

This clone occurred once. The genes are TRBV10-3 and TRBJ2-7; TRBD1 is a possible D gene (6 bases). CDR3 size: 13 residues. Trimming stripped 6 bases from V and 6 bases from J, with 15 bases between. CDR1 and CDR2 (germline): ENHRY, SYGVKD. CDR3 sequence (DNA): TGTGCCATCAGCACTCAGACAGGTTTCGAGCAGTACTTC. It yields the protein CAISTQTGFEQYF.

J is TRBJ2-1 and V is TRBV10-1; a weak D match, TRBD2 (6 bases). The V end lost 3 bases, the J end lost 8 bases, and 11 bases lay between the germline ends. This CDR3 spans 13 amino acids. The V gene's germline CDR1 is WNHNN and CDR2 SYGVQD (reference sequence). Here the CDR3 DNA reads TGCGCCAGCAGTGACGGGGGATGGGATGAGCAGTTCTTC. Protein sequence: CASSDGGWDEQFF.

Details on this clone: The junction shows a germline mismatch at one end, possibly a read error. The rearrangement uses TRBV27 and TRBJ1-2; 11 nucleotides align to TRBD1. The CDR3 is made up of 18 amino acids. Germline CDR1 is MNHEY and CDR2 is SMNVEV (reference sequence). The CDR3 bases are TGTGCCAGCAGTTTCGCCTGGACAGGGGGCATTGGTAACTACGGCTACACCTTC. This encodes CASSFAWTGGIGNYGYTF.